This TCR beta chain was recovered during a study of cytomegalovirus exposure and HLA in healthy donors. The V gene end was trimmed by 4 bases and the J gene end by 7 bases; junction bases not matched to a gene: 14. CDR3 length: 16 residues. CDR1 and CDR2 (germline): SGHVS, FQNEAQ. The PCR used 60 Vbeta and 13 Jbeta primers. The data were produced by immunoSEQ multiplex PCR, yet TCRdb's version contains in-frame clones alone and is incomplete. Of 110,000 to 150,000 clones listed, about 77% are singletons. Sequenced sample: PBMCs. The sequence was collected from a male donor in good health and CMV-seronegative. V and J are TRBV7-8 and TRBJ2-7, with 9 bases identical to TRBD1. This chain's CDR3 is CASSSWGTGRGKEQYF. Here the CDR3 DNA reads TGTGCCAGCAGCTCCTGGGGGACAGGGAGGGGGAAAGAGCAGTACTTC.